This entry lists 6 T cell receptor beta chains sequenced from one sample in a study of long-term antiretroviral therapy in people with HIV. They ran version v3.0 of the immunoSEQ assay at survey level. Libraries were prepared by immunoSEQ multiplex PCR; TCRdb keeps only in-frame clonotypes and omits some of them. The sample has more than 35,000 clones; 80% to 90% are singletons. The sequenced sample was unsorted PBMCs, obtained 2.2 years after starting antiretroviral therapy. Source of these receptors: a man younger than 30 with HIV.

This chain's CDR3 is CATSRGATYEKLFF. The CDR3 region has the DNA TGTGCCACCAGCAGAGGGGCGACGTACGAAAAACTGTTTTTT. V usage is TRBV15 and J usage is TRBJ1-4; no clear D gene. The CDR3 spans 14 residues. CDR1 is LNHNV and CDR2 is YYDKDF in the germline V gene (reference sequence). V was cut by 1 base and J by 8 bases, with 11 bases left in between.

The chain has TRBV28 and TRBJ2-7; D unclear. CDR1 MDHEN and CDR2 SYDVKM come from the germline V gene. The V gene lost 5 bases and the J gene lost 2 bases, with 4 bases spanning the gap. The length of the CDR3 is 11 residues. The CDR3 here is CASSPAYEQYF. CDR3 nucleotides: TGTGCCAGCAGTCCCGCCTACGAGCAGTACTTC.

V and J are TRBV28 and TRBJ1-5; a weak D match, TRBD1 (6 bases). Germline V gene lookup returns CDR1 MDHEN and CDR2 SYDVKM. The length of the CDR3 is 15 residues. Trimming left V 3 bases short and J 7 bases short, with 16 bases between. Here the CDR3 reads CASSFTSGAGQPQHF. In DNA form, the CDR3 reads TGTGCCAGCAGTTTCACGTCGGGGGCGGGGCAGCCCCAGCATTTT. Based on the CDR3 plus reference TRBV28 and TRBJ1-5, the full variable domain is DVKVTQSSRYLVKRTGEKVFLECVQDMDHENMFWYRQDPGLGLRLIYFSYDVKMKEKGDIPEGYSVSREKKERFSLILESASTNQTSMYLCASSFTSGAGQPQHFGDGTRLSIL.

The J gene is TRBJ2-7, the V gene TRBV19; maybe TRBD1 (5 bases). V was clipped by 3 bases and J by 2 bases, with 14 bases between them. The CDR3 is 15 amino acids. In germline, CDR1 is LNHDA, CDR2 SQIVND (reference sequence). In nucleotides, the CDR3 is TGTGCCAGTAGTATCTTGTCAGGGCTACCCTACGAGCAGTACTTC. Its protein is CASSILSGLPYEQYF.

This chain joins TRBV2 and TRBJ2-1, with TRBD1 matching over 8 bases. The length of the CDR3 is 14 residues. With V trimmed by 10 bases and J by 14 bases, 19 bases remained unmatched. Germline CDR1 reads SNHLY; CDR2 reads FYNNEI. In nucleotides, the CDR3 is TGTGCCACCAAGGAGACAGGGGTAGTGGTCTTCGAGTTCTTC. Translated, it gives CATKETGVVVFEFF.

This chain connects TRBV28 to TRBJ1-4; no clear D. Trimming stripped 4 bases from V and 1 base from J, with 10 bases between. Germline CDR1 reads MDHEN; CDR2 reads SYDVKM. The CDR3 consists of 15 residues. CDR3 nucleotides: TGTGCCAGCAGTTCCTGGGCGCTAACTAATGAAAAACTGTTTTTT. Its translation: CASSSWALTNEKLFF.